Sequencing of this TCR beta chain was carried out in a study of CD8 T cells in Susac syndrome. Random hexamers were used to reverse transcribe the RNA input (roughly 0.5 to 1 ug). It was immunoSEQ multiplex PCR that amplified TCR beta CDR3 across 54 Vbeta and 13 Jbeta. TCRdb redid the calling of the immunoSEQ multiplex PCR reads with MiXCR, one entry per CDR3 protein. The repertoire holds 130,000 or so distinct CDR3 sequences, 90% to 95% seen once, with approximately 0.12% in the top ten. Trimming cost V 5 bases and J 2 bases, with 12 bases left between them. The V gene's germline CDR1 is DFQATT and CDR2 SNEGSKA (reference sequence). The CDR3 sequence is 13 residues long. FACS enriched CD8+ TEMRA cells, while bulk CD8+ and CD4+ were negatively isolated.

What was sequenced was CD4+ T cells from PBMCs. This receptor was taken from a human donor with multiple sclerosis. The gene calls are TRBV20-1 and TRBJ2-5, with D perhaps matching TRBD1 (6 bases). CDR3 sequence reads: CSAPSQGQETQYF. DNA for the CDR3: TGCAGTGCTCCGAGCCAGGGGCAAGAGACCCAGTACTTC.